A selection of T cell receptor beta chains follows, all from one sample in a study of regulatory T cells in long-lasting Graves disease. TCRdb itself ran the multiplex PCR reads through MiXCR, one entry per CDR3 protein. The sample shows 500,000 to 800,000 distinct CDR3 sequences, around 30% of them seen only once. The source material was peripheral blood mononuclear cells (PBMCs), sampled when the disease was refractory, from a patient treated with antithyroid drugs. These TCRs come from a female donor with Graves disease. CDR3s include the opening cysteine and the closing phenylalanine or tryptophan. Fields, in order: J gene, D gene, V gene, clone size, CDR3 DNA, CDR3 protein. The D gene is left open where the match is weak. Only some rows state a clone size, as once, few, many or a class for expanded clones.

>TRBJ2-1|-|TRBV5-4|-
TGTGCCAGCAGCTTGACGGGTTTGCAGGGCTATGGGCAGTTCTTC
CASSLTGLQGYGQFF
>TRBJ2-7|-|TRBV9|few
TGTGCCAGCAGCGTAGAAGGTAGCGGCTACGAGCAGTACTTC
CASSVEGSGYEQYF
>TRBJ1-1|TRBD1|TRBV19|-
TGTGCCAGTAGTCATCAGGGGGCGTTGTACACTGAAGCTTTCTTT
CASSHQGALYTEAFF
>TRBJ1-5|-|TRBV20-1|-
TGCAGTGCTAGATGGGCAGGCAGATATAGCAATCAGCCCCAGCATTTT
CSARWAGRYSNQPQHF
>TRBJ2-5|-|TRBV6-6|once
TGTGCCAGCAGTTACTCGATGGGGTTTGAGACCCAGTACTTC
CASSYSMGFETQYF
>TRBJ2-2|-|TRBV12-3/TRBV12-4|few
TGTGCCAGCACAATCGGGCTGCTGAAGAACGGGGAGCTGTTTTTT
CASTIGLLKNGELFF
>TRBJ1-4|-|TRBV28|few
TGTGCCAGCAGGGGCAGGGGCGGTGCAACTAATGAAAAACTGTTTTTT
CASRGRGGATNEKLFF
>TRBJ1-1|TRBD1|TRBV28|many
TGTGCCAGCAGTTTCGGGACAGGGGGGGAAACTGAAGCTTTCTTT
CASSFGTGGETEAFF
>TRBJ1-1|-|TRBV30|few
TGTGCCTGGAGCGCCCTGAGAAACACTGAAGCTTTCTTT
CAWSALRNTEAFF
>TRBJ1-5|-|TRBV12-3/TRBV12-4|-
TGTGCCAGCAAAAGGGCTGTCAATCAGCCCCAGCATTTT
CASKRAVNQPQHF
>TRBJ1-1|-|TRBV19|few
TGTGCCAGTAGTGCTCGCTGGGTCACTGAAGCTTTCTTT
CASSARWVTEAFF
>TRBJ2-6|-|TRBV28|few
TGTGCCAGCAGTTTCGTAGTGATCTCTGGGGCCAACGTCCTGACTTTC
CASSFVVISGANVLTF
>TRBJ1-5|TRBD1|TRBV11-2|-
TGTGCCAGCAGCTTGACAGGGATCCGCGGCAATCAGCCCCAGCATTTT
CASSLTGIRGNQPQHF
>TRBJ1-5|TRBD1|TRBV3-1|-
TGTGCCAGCAGCTCCCGGGACAGTCAATATCAGCCCCAGCATTTT
CASSSRDSQYQPQHF
>TRBJ1-1|-|TRBV5-6|-
TGTGCCAGCAGCGGACTGACAGGATTGAACACTGAAGCTTTCTTT
CASSGLTGLNTEAFF
>TRBJ1-1|TRBD1|TRBV12-3/TRBV12-4|many
TGTGCCAGCACCCCGACAGGGGAAAACACTGAAGCTTTCTTT
CASTPTGENTEAFF
>TRBJ2-2|TRBD1|TRBV6-5|-
TGTGCCAGCAGTTACGCGCCTGTTGGGACAGCGAACACCGGGGAGCTGTTTTTT
CASSYAPVGTANTGELFF
>TRBJ1-6|-|TRBV2|many
TGTGCCAGCAGGACTAACCCGGGCGGGAGGGGAAATTCACCCCTCCACTTT
CASRTNPGGRGNSPLHF
>TRBJ1-1|TRBD1|TRBV10-3|-
TGTGCCATCAGCCCGACAGGGGTGGTCACTGAAGCTTTCTTT
CAISPTGVVTEAFF
>TRBJ2-4|-|TRBV7-2|-
TGTGCCAGCAGCTTAGGAGGACAGGGAGGGAACATTCAGTACTTC
CASSLGGQGGNIQYF
>TRBJ2-2|-|TRBV28|many
TGTGCCAGCAGCCTCACAACCCTGAACACCGGGGAGCTGTTTTTT
CASSLTTLNTGELFF
>TRBJ2-2|TRBD2|TRBV2|-
TGTGCCAGAAGCGGGACTAGCGGGAGTAACGCCAGGGAGCTGTTTTTT
CARSGTSGSNARELFF
>TRBJ2-7|-|TRBV7-9|few
TGTGCCAGCAGCCGGGACAACTCCAACGAGCAGTACTTC
CASSRDNSNEQYF
>TRBJ1-5|-|TRBV19|-
TGTGCCAGTAGACTCAGGGAAGGCAATCAGCCCCAGCATTTT
CASRLREGNQPQHF
>TRBJ1-2|-|TRBV19|-
TGTGCCAGTACCACAACAAACACCTTCAGCTATGGCTACACCTTC
CASTTTNTFSYGYTF
>TRBJ1-1|-|TRBV6-1|-
TGTGCCAGCAGTCCGGGACACACTAAACCGAACACTGAAGCTTTCTTT
CASSPGHTKPNTEAFF
>TRBJ2-5|-|TRBV11-1|-
TGTGCCAGCAGCAAGACATCCCCGGAGACCCAGTACTTC
CASSKTSPETQYF
>TRBJ1-4|-|TRBV29-1|few
TGCAGCGTTGAAGTGGGGGGGGCGGACGAAAAACTGTTTTTT
CSVEVGGADEKLFF
>TRBJ2-7|TRBD2|TRBV19|once
TGTGCCAGTAGCAACCCGGGACTAGCGGCATACGAGCAGTACTTC
CASSNPGLAAYEQYF
>TRBJ1-3|-|TRBV6-1|-
TGTGCCAGCAACAGGGACGGAAACACCATATATTTT
CASNRDGNTIYF
>TRBJ2-7|TRBD2|TRBV10-3|-
TGTGCCATCGCGGGGGGGGCACCTCGGAGCGAGCAGTACTTC
CAIAGGAPRSEQYF
>TRBJ1-4|-|TRBV15|-
TGTGCCACCAGCAGGCAAGGGCGAGGAAAACTGTTTTTT
CATSRQGRGKLFF
>TRBJ1-1|-|TRBV19|many
TGTGCCAGTAACAGGGAGGGAACTGAAGCTTTCTTT
CASNREGTEAFF
>TRBJ1-5|-|TRBV19|-
TGTGCCAGTAGTATGGGGGCTCGAGGCAATCAGCCCCAGCATTTT
CASSMGARGNQPQHF
>TRBJ1-5|TRBD1|TRBV5-6|-
TGTGCCAGCAGCTGGCAGGGGGCAAATAGCAATCAGCCCCAGCATTTT
CASSWQGANSNQPQHF
>TRBJ2-7|TRBD2|TRBV3-1|many
TGTGCCAGCAGCCAATTGGGACTAGCGGACTACGAGCAGTACTTC
CASSQLGLADYEQYF
>TRBJ1-1|-|TRBV7-6|-
TGTGCCAGCAGCCTTAGGGGGGACGAAGTTTCGGAAGCTTTCTTT
CASSLRGDEVSEAFF
>TRBJ2-1|-|TRBV2|-
TGTGCCAGCAGTGAGGTGTTCTACAATGAGCAGTTCTTC
CASSEVFYNEQFF
>TRBJ1-4|TRBD1|TRBV28|many
TGTGCCAGCAGTTTTTTCAGGGGGGGGAGTGAAAAACTGTTTTTT
CASSFFRGGSEKLFF
>TRBJ1-6|-|TRBV20-1|-
TGCAGTGCTAGTGTCCAGGCGTGGAATTCACCCCTCCACTTT
CSASVQAWNSPLHF
>TRBJ2-3|-|TRBV15|-
TGTGCCACCAGCACCAGAATATGGGACCTGGCGGGGATCACAGATACGCAGTATTTT
CATSTRIWDLAGITDTQYF
>TRBJ1-4|-|TRBV27|-
TGTGCCAGCAGCAAGCGTCCTTTTGTGGATGAAAAACTGTTTTTT
CASSKRPFVDEKLFF
>TRBJ1-4|TRBD1|TRBV28|once
TGTGCCAGCAGGATCAGGGGGACTAATGAAAAACTGTTTTTT
CASRIRGTNEKLFF
>TRBJ1-2|-|TRBV30|few
TGTGCCTGGAGTACAGGATCCGTGGGTATGGGCTACACCTTC
CAWSTGSVGMGYTF
>TRBJ2-7|-|TRBV27|few
TGTGCCAGCAGTTTCTATGGGGGAGTCTACGAGCAGTACTTC
CASSFYGGVYEQYF
>TRBJ2-7|-|TRBV12-3/TRBV12-4|-
TGTGCCAGCAGCGTAGGATCGAGGACAGACATGAGGGAGCAGTACTTC
CASSVGSRTDMREQYF
>TRBJ2-7|TRBD2|TRBV13|few
TGTGCCAGCAGCTCCGGGACTAGAGAAGAGCAGTACTTC
CASSSGTREEQYF